These T cell receptor beta chains were read from a single sample in a study of blood T cell repertoires in COVID-19. The data were produced by immunoSEQ multiplex PCR, yet TCRdb's version contains in-frame clones alone and is incomplete. The sample includes about 230,000 clones, approximately 88% of them seen just once. Sample: peripheral blood. These receptors were collected from a man aged 35-49 years with acute or convalescent COVID-19. Both conserved end residues are part of each CDR3.

CDR3aa: CASSLRGMNTDTQYF
j_gene: TRBJ2-3
v_gene: TRBV7-6

CDR3aa: CASSSTHEQYF
j_gene: TRBJ2-7
v_gene: TRBV7-9

CDR3aa: CASQTGQGIYGYTF
j_gene: TRBJ1-2
v_gene: TRBV28

CDR3aa: CSASRTVGNQPQHF
j_gene: TRBJ1-5
v_gene: TRBV20-1

CDR3aa: CASSPGTSQETQYF
j_gene: TRBJ2-5
v_gene: TRBV5-1

CDR3aa: CASSPGLAGGSEQFF
j_gene: TRBJ2-1
v_gene: TRBV7-2

CDR3aa: CASPPSTEKVSYEQYF
j_gene: TRBJ2-7
v_gene: TRBV28

CDR3aa: CASSMTSGNYEQYF
j_gene: TRBJ2-7
v_gene: TRBV5-1

CDR3aa: CASSLRGSNEKLFF
j_gene: TRBJ1-4
v_gene: TRBV3-1/TRBV3-2

CDR3aa: CASSIDRGTEAFF
j_gene: TRBJ1-1
v_gene: TRBV19

CDR3aa: CASKAPRGLSHEQFF
j_gene: TRBJ2-1
v_gene: TRBV19